This TCR beta chain was obtained from a study of technical replicates of blood from a few donors (TCRdb year 2017). From the cysteine up to the phenylalanine, the CDR3 has a length of 13 residues. Just the 39-base CDR3 DNA is kept, in frame starting at base 1. CDR1 and CDR2 were assigned from the germline V gene as SQVTM and ANQGSEA. From V the trimming removes 5 bases and from J it removes 7 bases, while the gene matches leave 9 bases of the junction unaccounted for. With regard to this clone: Its antigen is currently not known. Qualities for individual bases were not recorded, and no much larger clone is one base off.

The library was obtained by the immunoSEQ multiplex PCR assay. The immuneACCESS repertoire file appears here via TCRdb, limited to in-frame rearrangements. These files lack a portion of the clones; in checked studies, under half of the deficit traces to unresolved V genes, and the cause of the others is not known. In this sample the table shows roughly 100,000 clones, roughly 95% of which occur a single time. Roughly 0.21% of the sample rests with the top ten. The sequenced sample consisted of T cells isolated from PBMCs. The rearrangement combines TRBV29-1 with TRBJ1-2; TRBD1 fits 8 bases in the junction. This sequence was found in a human donor in good health. The base sequence is TGCAGCGTTCTTCTCCGGACAGGGAGTGGCTACACCTTC. This is translated as CSVLLRTGSGYTF.